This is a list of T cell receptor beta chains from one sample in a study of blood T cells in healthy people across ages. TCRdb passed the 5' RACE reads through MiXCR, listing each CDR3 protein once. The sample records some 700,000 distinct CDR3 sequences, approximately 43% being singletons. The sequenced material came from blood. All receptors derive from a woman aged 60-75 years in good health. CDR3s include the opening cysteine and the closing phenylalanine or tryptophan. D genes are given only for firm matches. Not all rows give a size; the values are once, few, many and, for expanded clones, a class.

cdr3_nt: TGTGCCAGCAGTGAAGAGTCGTTCACAGATACGCAGTATTTT
cdr3_aa: CASSEESFTDTQYF
j_call: TRBJ2-3
v_call: TRBV13
d_call: -
clone_size: few

cdr3_nt: TGTGCCAGCAGTTACGGACGGGCCACAGATACGCAGTATTTT
cdr3_aa: CASSYGRATDTQYF
j_call: TRBJ2-3
v_call: TRBV6-2/TRBV6-3
d_call: -
clone_size: few

cdr3_nt: TGTGCCAGCAGTCCCTTCGACAATTCCGGAGAGACCCAGTACTTC
cdr3_aa: CASSPFDNSGETQYF
j_call: TRBJ2-5
v_call: TRBV28
d_call: -
clone_size: once

cdr3_nt: TGTGCCAGCAGCTCTGGACAGGGGGTTAATGAAAAACTGTTTTTT
cdr3_aa: CASSSGQGVNEKLFF
j_call: TRBJ1-4
v_call: TRBV7-9
d_call: TRBD1
clone_size: -

cdr3_nt: TGTGCCAGCAGCCGTCGACATTTCTACAATGAGCAGTTCTTC
cdr3_aa: CASSRRHFYNEQFF
j_call: TRBJ2-1
v_call: TRBV6-5
d_call: -
clone_size: -

cdr3_nt: TGTGCCAGCGGCCCCTTTTTAGAGCAGTTCTTC
cdr3_aa: CASGPFLEQFF
j_call: TRBJ2-1
v_call: TRBV12-3/TRBV12-4
d_call: -
clone_size: once

cdr3_nt: TGTGCCAGCAGCCAAAAGGGGAGGAGCTCCTACAATGAGCAGTTCTTC
cdr3_aa: CASSQKGRSSYNEQFF
j_call: TRBJ2-1
v_call: TRBV3-1
d_call: -
clone_size: many

cdr3_nt: TGTGCCAGCAGCCCGAGGGGGACAGGGATAATGAATTCACCCCACCACTTT
cdr3_aa: CASSPRGTGIMNSPHHF
j_call: TRBJ1-6
v_call: TRBV12-3/TRBV12-4
d_call: TRBD1
clone_size: -

cdr3_nt: TGTGCCAGCAGTTTCCAGGGCACCGGGGAGCTGTTTTTT
cdr3_aa: CASSFQGTGELFF
j_call: TRBJ2-2
v_call: TRBV28
d_call: -
clone_size: -

cdr3_nt: TGTGCCAGCAGCTCCCTGGCGGGAGGGGTCAATGAGCAGTTCTTC
cdr3_aa: CASSSLAGGVNEQFF
j_call: TRBJ2-1
v_call: TRBV7-9
d_call: TRBD2
clone_size: -

cdr3_nt: TGTGCCATCAGTGAGTGGGGACAGGGGACATCCTACGAGCAGTACTTC
cdr3_aa: CAISEWGQGTSYEQYF
j_call: TRBJ2-7
v_call: TRBV10-3
d_call: TRBD1
clone_size: few

cdr3_nt: TGCGCCAGCAGCCAAGACCTCCCACACGCAACTAATGAAAAACTGTTTTTT
cdr3_aa: CASSQDLPHATNEKLFF
j_call: TRBJ1-4
v_call: TRBV4-3
d_call: -
clone_size: few

cdr3_nt: TGCAGTGCTAGTTCGGAGTCTGGCTACACCTTC
cdr3_aa: CSASSESGYTF
j_call: TRBJ1-2
v_call: TRBV20-1
d_call: -
clone_size: -

cdr3_nt: TGCGCCAGCAGCTTGAGAGGTTTTGACACCGGGGAGCTGTTTTTT
cdr3_aa: CASSLRGFDTGELFF
j_call: TRBJ2-2
v_call: TRBV5-1
d_call: -
clone_size: -

cdr3_nt: TGTGCCATCAGTCCCCGACTAGCGGGAGATACGCAGTATTTT
cdr3_aa: CAISPRLAGDTQYF
j_call: TRBJ2-3
v_call: TRBV10-3
d_call: TRBD2
clone_size: many

cdr3_nt: TGTGCCAGTTCCGGGACAACTCACGAGCAGTACTTC
cdr3_aa: CASSGTTHEQYF
j_call: TRBJ2-7
v_call: TRBV4-2
d_call: -
clone_size: few

cdr3_nt: TGTGCCAGCACGCCTCCTCGCGGCCCCCAGTACTTC
cdr3_aa: CASTPPRGPQYF
j_call: TRBJ2-5
v_call: TRBV28
d_call: -
clone_size: -